This T cell receptor (beta chain) stems from a study of blood T cells in healthy people across ages. This clonotype was counted a few times. A junction end diverges from the germline sequence, so it may reflect a read error. Isolation recovered at least 7 million PBMCs from every sample. Germline values: CDR1 SGHTA, CDR2 FQGNSA. The CDR3 loop spans 14 amino acids. Primers used in a second PCR of about 6 to 11 cycles were a sample-barcoded 5' primer and a J-beta primer mix. TCRdb recomputed calls from the 5' RACE reads with MiXCR, one row per CDR3 protein. The sample includes over 600,000 distinct CDR3 sequences, roughly 21% seen only once; the top ten take roughly 3.7%.

The chain couples TRBV7-2 to TRBJ2-7, with D unclear. The clonotype originates from a man in his 70s in good health. Sequencing input: blood. DNA of the CDR3: TGTGCCGGCAGCTTAGGACCAAATAACTACGAGCAGTACTTC. Its protein is CAGSLGPNNYEQYF.